Listed below are T cell receptor beta chains from one sample, sequenced in a study of technical replicates of blood from several donors. The protocol was immunoSEQ multiplex PCR, while the TCRdb copy is restricted to in-frame clones and leaves out a portion. The sample lists almost 55,000 clones, 94% seen once, with approximately 0.22% in the top ten. Material for sequencing was T cells isolated from PBMCs. Source of these receptors: a human donor in good health. The CDR3 runs from the conserved cysteine through the conserved F or W. The D gene is left open where the match is weak. Some rows mark clone size as missing; the rest say once, few, many or name a class of expanded clone.

clone_size: -; v_call: TRBV28; j_call: TRBJ2-2; cdr3_length: 11; d_call: -; cdr3_aa: CASSQTGELFF; cdr3_nt: TGTGCCAGCAGTCAGACCGGGGAGCTGTTTTTT
clone_size: -; v_call: TRBV15; j_call: TRBJ2-1; cdr3_length: 16; d_call: -; cdr3_aa: CATSRIIADLYNEQFF; cdr3_nt: TGTGCCACCAGCAGAATCATAGCGGACCTCTACAATGAGCAGTTCTTC
clone_size: -; v_call: TRBV7-9; j_call: TRBJ1-1; cdr3_length: 13; d_call: -; cdr3_aa: CASRDIMNTEAFF; cdr3_nt: TGTGCCAGCAGGGACATAATGAACACTGAAGCTTTCTTT
clone_size: -; v_call: TRBV6-5; j_call: TRBJ2-7; cdr3_length: 14; d_call: TRBD1; cdr3_aa: CASSYSRQGNEQYF; cdr3_nt: TGTGCCAGCAGTTACTCGCGACAGGGGAACGAGCAGTACTTC
clone_size: -; v_call: TRBV18; j_call: TRBJ2-5; cdr3_length: 15; d_call: TRBD2; cdr3_aa: CASSPPAGAGETQYF; cdr3_nt: TGTGCCAGCTCACCGCCAGCGGGAGCCGGGGAGACCCAGTACTTC
clone_size: -; v_call: TRBV5-1; j_call: TRBJ2-4; cdr3_length: 14; d_call: TRBD2; cdr3_aa: CASSLGLAANIQYF; cdr3_nt: TGCGCCAGCAGCTTGGGGCTAGCGGCGAACATTCAGTACTTC
clone_size: -; v_call: TRBV28; j_call: TRBJ2-7; cdr3_length: 17; d_call: TRBD2; cdr3_aa: CASRPEGLAGLTYEQYF; cdr3_nt: TGTGCCAGCAGACCTGAGGGACTAGCGGGACTGACCTACGAGCAGTACTTC
clone_size: -; v_call: TRBV20-1; j_call: TRBJ1-2; cdr3_length: 11; d_call: -; cdr3_aa: CSAPQEQRDTF; cdr3_nt: TGCAGTGCTCCGCAGGAACAGCGGGACACCTTC
clone_size: -; v_call: TRBV5-6; j_call: TRBJ2-1; cdr3_length: 17; d_call: TRBD2; cdr3_aa: CASSFGDLRASGNEQFF; cdr3_nt: TGTGCCAGCAGCTTTGGAGATCTTCGTGCTAGCGGAAATGAGCAGTTCTTC
clone_size: once; v_call: TRBV20-1; j_call: TRBJ2-7; cdr3_length: 9; d_call: -; cdr3_aa: CSASDEQYF; cdr3_nt: TGCAGTGCTTCCGACGAGCAGTACTTC
clone_size: once; v_call: TRBV5-1; j_call: TRBJ1-1; cdr3_length: 13; d_call: -; cdr3_aa: CASSSNTGTEAFF; cdr3_nt: TGCGCCAGCAGCTCCAACACCGGGACTGAAGCTTTCTTT
clone_size: -; v_call: TRBV29-1; j_call: TRBJ1-1; cdr3_length: 14; d_call: -; cdr3_aa: CSVLRGRGETEAFF; cdr3_nt: TGCAGCGTCCTCCGCGGCAGAGGAGAAACTGAAGCTTTCTTT
clone_size: -; v_call: TRBV7-3; j_call: TRBJ2-1; cdr3_length: 16; d_call: -; cdr3_aa: CASSLLATGSYNEQFF; cdr3_nt: TGTGCCAGCAGCTTACTAGCGACCGGCTCCTACAATGAGCAGTTCTTC
clone_size: -; v_call: TRBV12-5; j_call: TRBJ2-5; cdr3_length: 18; d_call: TRBD2; cdr3_aa: CASALMTPSGGSQETQYF; cdr3_nt: TGTGCTAGTGCCCTAATGACACCTAGCGGGGGATCTCAAGAGACCCAGTACTTC
clone_size: -; v_call: TRBV9; j_call: TRBJ2-5; cdr3_length: 14; d_call: TRBD2; cdr3_aa: CASSVAGGKETQYF; cdr3_nt: TGTGCCAGCAGCGTCGCGGGGGGAAAAGAGACCCAGTACTTC
clone_size: -; v_call: TRBV29-1; j_call: TRBJ2-7; cdr3_length: 12; d_call: TRBD1; cdr3_aa: CSVATGGYEQYF; cdr3_nt: TGCAGCGTCGCCACAGGGGGATACGAGCAGTACTTC
clone_size: -; v_call: TRBV7-8; j_call: TRBJ1-5; cdr3_length: 14; d_call: -; cdr3_aa: CASSPSRRVQPQHF; cdr3_nt: TGTGCCAGCAGCCCCTCAAGGAGGGTCCAGCCCCAGCATTTT